The text below deals with one TCR beta chain. Authors' methods: How many nucleated cells were present was estimated from reference gene primer amplification. Profiled with immunoSEQ multiplex PCR; TCRdb holds only in-frame clones, not every one. Clone size and V and J calls were adopted from that table, with D and trimming inferred from the DNA. The table records about 250,000 clones, 70% to 90% of them present only once. The data are from a study of blood T cell repertoires in COVID-19. Turning to the study itself: The United States, Italy and Spain were the sources of the acute and convalescent COVID-19 samples. PBMCs, B-cell-depleted T cells, or T cells provided the cDNA or gDNA that made up the material.

Germline values: CDR1 LNHDA, CDR2 SQIVND (reference sequence). This CDR3 spans 17 amino acids. The V end lost 3 bases, the J end lost 7 bases, and 22 bases lay between the germline ends. This TCR was recovered from a man between 18 and 29 years old with active or convalescent COVID-19. The sequencing sample was made of peripheral blood. The chain combines TRBV19 with TRBJ1-5; D may be TRBD1 (6 bases). CDR3 coding DNA: TGTGCCAGTAGTATCGCAATTGTTCGGACAGCCGAACAGCCCCAGCATTTT. It encodes CASSIAIVRTAEQPQHF.